The text below deals with one T cell receptor beta chain. As yet, its antigen is unknown. Per the germline V gene, CDR1 is SGHRS and CDR2 is YFSETQ. V shed 3 bases and J shed 4 bases, with 17 bases lying between them. The CDR3 covers 16 residues. This sample was taken from a study of siplizumab effects on memory and regulatory T cells. General observations from the study: The diversity of naive T cells seemed greater than that of memory cells, and their alloresponse contribution seemed major.

Clones were sequenced by immunoSEQ multiplex PCR, and TCRdb holds only the in-frame ones, with some missing. Of around 95,000 clones in the sample, 85% to 95% were seen once. This chain links TRBV5-1 with TRBJ2-4; either TRBD1 or TRBD2 may fit D (5 bases each). The sequence was obtained from a human donor in good health. The sequenced material came from non-Treg CD4+ T cells sorted from blood. The CDR3 here is CASSWGTESRKNIQYF. CDR3 coding DNA: TGCGCCAGCAGCTGGGGGACCGAAAGTAGAAAAAACATTCAGTACTTC. Drawing the rest from reference TRBV5-1 and TRBJ2-4, the complete variable domain is KAGVTQTPRYLIKTRGQQVTLSCSPISGHRSVSWYQQTPGQGLQFLFEYFSETQRNKGNFPGRFSGRQFSNSRSEMNVSTLELGDSALYLCASSWGTESRKNIQYFGAGTRLSVL.